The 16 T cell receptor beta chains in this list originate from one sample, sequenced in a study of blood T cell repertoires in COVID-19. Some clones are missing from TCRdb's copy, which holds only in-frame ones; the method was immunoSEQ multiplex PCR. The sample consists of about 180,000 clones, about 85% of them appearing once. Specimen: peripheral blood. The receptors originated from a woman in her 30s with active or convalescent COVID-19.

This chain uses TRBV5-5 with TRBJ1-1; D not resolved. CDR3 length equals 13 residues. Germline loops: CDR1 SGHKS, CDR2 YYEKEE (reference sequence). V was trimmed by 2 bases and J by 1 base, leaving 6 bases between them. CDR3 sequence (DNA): TGTGCCAGCAGCTTCGGGAGGAACACTGAAGCTTTCTTT. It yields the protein CASSFGRNTEAFF.

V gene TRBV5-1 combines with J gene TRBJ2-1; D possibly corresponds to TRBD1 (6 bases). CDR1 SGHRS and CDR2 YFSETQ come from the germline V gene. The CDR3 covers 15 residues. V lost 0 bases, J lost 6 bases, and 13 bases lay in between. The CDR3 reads CASSLAFEGVNEQFF. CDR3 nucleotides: TGCGCCAGCAGCTTGGCCTTTGAGGGGGTCAATGAGCAGTTCTTC.

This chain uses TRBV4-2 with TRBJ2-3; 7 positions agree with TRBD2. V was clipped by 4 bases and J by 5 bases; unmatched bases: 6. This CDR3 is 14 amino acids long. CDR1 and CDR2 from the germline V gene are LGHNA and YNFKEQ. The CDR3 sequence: CASSPREAGDTQYF. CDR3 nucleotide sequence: TGTGCCAGCAGCCCCCGGGAGGCGGGAGATACGCAGTATTTT.

CDR3 residues: CASASGRGYNEQFF. The CDR3 nucleotides read TGCGCCAGCGCTAGCGGGAGGGGCTACAATGAGCAGTTCTTC. The chain combines TRBV10-2 with TRBJ2-1, with TRBD2 identical over 12 bases. CDR1 and CDR2 (germline): WSHSY, SAAADI. The ends lost 8 bases at V and 3 bases at J; junction bases unmatched: 2. CDR3 length: 14 residues.

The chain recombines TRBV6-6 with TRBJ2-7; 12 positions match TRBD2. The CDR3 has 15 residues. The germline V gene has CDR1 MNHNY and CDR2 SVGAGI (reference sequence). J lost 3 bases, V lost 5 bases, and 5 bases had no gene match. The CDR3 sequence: CASSDASGGDYEQYF. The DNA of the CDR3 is TGTGCCAGCAGTGATGCTAGCGGGGGGGACTACGAGCAGTACTTC.

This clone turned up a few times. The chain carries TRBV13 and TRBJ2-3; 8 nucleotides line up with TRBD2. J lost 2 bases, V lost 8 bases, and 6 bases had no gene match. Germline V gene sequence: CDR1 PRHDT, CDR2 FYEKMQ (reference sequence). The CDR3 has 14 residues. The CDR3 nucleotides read TGTGCCAGCCGGGCTAGCGGGTCCACAGATACGCAGTATTTT. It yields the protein CASRASGSTDTQYF.

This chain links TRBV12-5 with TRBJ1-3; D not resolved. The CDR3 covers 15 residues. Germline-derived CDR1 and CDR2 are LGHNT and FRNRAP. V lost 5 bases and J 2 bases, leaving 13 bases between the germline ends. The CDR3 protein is CASGPPPGPGNTIYF. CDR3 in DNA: TGTGCTAGTGGTCCCCCCCCGGGTCCTGGAAACACCATATATTTT.

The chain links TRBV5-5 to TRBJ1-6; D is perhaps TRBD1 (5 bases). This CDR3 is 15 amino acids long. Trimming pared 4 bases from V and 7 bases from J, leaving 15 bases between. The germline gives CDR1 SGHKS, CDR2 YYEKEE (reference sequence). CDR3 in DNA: TGTGCCAGCAGCGCGGGACCTCCTAAAAATTCACCCCTCCACTTT. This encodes CASSAGPPKNSPLHF.

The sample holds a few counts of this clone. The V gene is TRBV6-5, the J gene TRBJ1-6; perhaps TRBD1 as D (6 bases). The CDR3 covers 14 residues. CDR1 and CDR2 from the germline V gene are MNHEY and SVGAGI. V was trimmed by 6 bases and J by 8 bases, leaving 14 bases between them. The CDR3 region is CASRPRDTYSPLHF. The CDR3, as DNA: TGTGCCAGCAGACCTCGGGACACCTATTCACCCCTCCACTTT.

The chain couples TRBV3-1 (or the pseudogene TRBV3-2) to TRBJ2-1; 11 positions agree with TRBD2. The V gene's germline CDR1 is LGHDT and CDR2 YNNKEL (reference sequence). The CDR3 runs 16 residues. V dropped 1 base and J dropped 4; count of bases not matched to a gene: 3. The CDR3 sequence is CASSQVAGGPYNEQFF. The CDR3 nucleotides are TGTGCCAGCAGCCAAGTAGCGGGGGGGCCTTACAATGAGCAGTTCTTC.

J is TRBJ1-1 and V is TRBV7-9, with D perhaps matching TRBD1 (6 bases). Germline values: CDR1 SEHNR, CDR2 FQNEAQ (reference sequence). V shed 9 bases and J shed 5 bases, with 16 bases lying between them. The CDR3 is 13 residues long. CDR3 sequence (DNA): TGTGCCAGTGCCGGGGGGGCGCGGACTGAAGCTTTCTTT. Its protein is CASAGGARTEAFF.

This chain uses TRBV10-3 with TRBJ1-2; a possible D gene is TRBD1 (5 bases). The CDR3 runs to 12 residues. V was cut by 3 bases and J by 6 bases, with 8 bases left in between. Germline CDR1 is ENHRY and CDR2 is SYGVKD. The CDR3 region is CAISDRAHGYTF. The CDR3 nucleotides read TGTGCCATCAGTGACAGGGCCCATGGCTACACCTTC.

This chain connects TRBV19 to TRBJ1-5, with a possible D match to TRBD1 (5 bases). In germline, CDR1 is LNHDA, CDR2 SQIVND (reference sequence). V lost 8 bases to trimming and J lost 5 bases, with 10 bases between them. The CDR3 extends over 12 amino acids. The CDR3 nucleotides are TGTGCCAGTTGGGCGGGGGATCAGCCCCAGCATTTT. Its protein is CASWAGDQPQHF.

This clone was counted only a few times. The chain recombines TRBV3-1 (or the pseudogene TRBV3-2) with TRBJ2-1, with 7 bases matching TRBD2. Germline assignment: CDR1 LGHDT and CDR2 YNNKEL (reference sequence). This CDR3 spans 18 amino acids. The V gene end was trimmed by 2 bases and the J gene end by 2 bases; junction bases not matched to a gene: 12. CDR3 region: CASSQPRVAGLTYNEQFF. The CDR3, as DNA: TGTGCCAGCAGCCAACCAAGGGTAGCGGGCCTTACCTACAATGAGCAGTTCTTC.

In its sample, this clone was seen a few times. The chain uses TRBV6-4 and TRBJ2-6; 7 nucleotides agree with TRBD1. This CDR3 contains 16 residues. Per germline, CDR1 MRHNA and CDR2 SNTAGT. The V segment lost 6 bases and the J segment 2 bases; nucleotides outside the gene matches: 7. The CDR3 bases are TGTGCCAGCAGCGCCGGTACAGGGGCTGGGGCCAACGTCCTGACTTTC. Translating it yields CASSAGTGAGANVLTF.

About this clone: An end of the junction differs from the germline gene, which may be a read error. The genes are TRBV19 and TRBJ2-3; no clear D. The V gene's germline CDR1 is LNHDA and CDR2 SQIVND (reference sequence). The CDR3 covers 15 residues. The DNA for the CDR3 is TGTGCCAGTAGTTTAGACGGGTCCGCCACAGATACGCAGTATTTT. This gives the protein CASSLDGSATDTQYF.